This T cell receptor (beta chain) is from a study of blood T cell repertoires in COVID-19. Original analysis: Cell counts per sample came from amplifying reference gene primers. The method was immunoSEQ multiplex PCR; TCRdb's version includes in-frame clones alone and lacks a portion of them. That table supplies the V and J calls and clone size; D and trimming were determined from the DNA. Here the sample spans 350,000 to 450,000 clones, roughly 85% being singletons. The germline V and J ends were trimmed by 3 bases and 1 base, with 13 bases remaining between them. The CDR3 totals 16 residues. Germline V lookup: CDR1 MGHRA, CDR2 YSYEKL.

This clonotype was sampled from a woman aged 18-35 years with acute or convalescent COVID-19. What was sequenced was peripheral blood. The rearrangement uses TRBV4-1 and TRBJ2-4, with D maybe TRBD1 (5 bases). Here the CDR3 DNA reads TGCGCCAGCAGCCAGGTACAGGTGGTGGCCAAAAACATTCAGTACTTC. This gives the protein CASSQVQVVAKNIQYF.